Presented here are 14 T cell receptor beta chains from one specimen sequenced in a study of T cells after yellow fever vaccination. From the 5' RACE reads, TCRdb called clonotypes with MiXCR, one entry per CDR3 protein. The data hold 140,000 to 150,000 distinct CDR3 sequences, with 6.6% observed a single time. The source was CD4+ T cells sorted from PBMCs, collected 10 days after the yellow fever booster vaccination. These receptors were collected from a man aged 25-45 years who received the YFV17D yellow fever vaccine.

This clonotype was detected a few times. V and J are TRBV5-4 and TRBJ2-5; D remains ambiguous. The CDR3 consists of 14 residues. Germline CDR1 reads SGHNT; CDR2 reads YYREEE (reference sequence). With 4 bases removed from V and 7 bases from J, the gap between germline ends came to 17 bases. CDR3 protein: CASSDWVGLGTQYF. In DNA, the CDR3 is TGTGCCAGCAGCGATTGGGTTGGCTTGGGGACCCAGTACTTC.

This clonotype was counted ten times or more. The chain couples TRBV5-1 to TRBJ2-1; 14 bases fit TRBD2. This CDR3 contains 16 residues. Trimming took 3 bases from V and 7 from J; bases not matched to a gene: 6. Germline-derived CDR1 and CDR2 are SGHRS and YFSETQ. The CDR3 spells CASSSGLAGGQNEQFF. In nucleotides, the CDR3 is TGCGCCAGCAGCTCCGGACTAGCGGGAGGCCAAAATGAGCAGTTCTTC.

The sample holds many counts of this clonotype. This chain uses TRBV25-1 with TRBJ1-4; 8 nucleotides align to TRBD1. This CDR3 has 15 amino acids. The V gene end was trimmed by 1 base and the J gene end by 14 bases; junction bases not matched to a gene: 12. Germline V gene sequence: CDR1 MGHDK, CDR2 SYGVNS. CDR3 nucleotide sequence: TGTGCCAGCAGTGAATCCCTCACGGACAGGGTTAGGCTGTTTTTT. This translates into CASSESLTDRVRLFF.

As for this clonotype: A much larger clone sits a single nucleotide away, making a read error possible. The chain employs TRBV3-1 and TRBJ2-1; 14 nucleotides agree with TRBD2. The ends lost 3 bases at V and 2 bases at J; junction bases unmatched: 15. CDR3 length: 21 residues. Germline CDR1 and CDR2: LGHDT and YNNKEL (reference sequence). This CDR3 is CASSQTGVQGLAGDPYNEQFF. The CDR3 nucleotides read TGTGCCAGCAGCCAGACAGGGGTCCAGGGACTAGCGGGAGATCCCTACAATGAGCAGTTCTTC.

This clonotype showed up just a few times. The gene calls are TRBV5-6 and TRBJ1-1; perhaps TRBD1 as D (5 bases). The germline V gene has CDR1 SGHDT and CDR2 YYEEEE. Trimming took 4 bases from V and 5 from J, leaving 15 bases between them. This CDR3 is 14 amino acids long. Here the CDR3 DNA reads TGTGCCAGCAGCCCGGGGCGGGGCTGGACTGAAGCTTTCTTT. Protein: CASSPGRGWTEAFF.

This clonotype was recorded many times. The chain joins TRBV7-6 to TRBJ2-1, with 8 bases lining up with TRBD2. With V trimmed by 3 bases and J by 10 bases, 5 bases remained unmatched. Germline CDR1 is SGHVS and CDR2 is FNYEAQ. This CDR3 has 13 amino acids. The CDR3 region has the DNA TGTGCCAGCAGCTTTAGGAAGCGGGAGGAGCAGTTCTTC. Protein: CASSFRKREEQFF.

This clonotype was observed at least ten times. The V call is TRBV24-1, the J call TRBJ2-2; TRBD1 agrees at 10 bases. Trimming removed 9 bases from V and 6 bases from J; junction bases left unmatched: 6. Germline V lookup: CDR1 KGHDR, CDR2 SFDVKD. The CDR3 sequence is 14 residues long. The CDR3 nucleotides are TGTGCCACCTCTGGGACAGGGGAGTCCGGGGAGCTGTTTTTT. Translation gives CATSGTGESGELFF.

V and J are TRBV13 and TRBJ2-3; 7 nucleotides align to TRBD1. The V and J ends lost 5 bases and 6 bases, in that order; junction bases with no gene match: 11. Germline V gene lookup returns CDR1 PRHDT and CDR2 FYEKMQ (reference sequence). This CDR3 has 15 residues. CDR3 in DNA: TGTGCCAGCAGCCCAGGGGGACAGTTCTACGATACGCAGTATTTT. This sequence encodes CASSPGGQFYDTQYF.

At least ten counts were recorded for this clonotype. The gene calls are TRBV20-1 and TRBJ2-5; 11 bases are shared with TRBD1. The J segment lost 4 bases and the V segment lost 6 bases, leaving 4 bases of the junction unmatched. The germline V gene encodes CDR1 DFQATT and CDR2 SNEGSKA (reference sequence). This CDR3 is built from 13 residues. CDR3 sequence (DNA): TGCAGTGCCCTCGGGACAGGGGGAGAGACCCAGTACTTC. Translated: CSALGTGGETQYF.

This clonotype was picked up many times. CDR3 sequence reads: CASSSGTGGWTGELFF. The DNA for the CDR3 is TGTGCCAGCAGCTCCGGGACAGGGGGTTGGACCGGGGAGCTGTTTTTT. The chain joins TRBV7-2 to TRBJ2-2, with 11 bases fitting TRBD1. The trim removed 4 bases at V and 5 bases at J, leaving 6 bases unmatched. The CDR3 runs 16 residues. In germline, CDR1 is SGHTA, CDR2 FQGNSA.

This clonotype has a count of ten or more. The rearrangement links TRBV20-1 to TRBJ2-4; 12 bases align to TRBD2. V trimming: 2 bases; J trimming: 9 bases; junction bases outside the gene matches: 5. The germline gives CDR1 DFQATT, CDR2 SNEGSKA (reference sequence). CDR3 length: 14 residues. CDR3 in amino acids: CSARLAGGPSIQYF. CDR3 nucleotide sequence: TGCAGTGCTAGACTAGCGGGAGGGCCGAGCATTCAGTACTTC.

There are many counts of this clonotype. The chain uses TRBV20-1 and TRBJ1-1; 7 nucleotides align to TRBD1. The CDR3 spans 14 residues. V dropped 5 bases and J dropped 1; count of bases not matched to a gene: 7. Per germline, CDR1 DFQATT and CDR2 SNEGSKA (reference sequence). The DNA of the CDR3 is TGCAGTGCTTCCACAGGGGCCGCGAACACTGAAGCTTTCTTT. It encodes CSASTGAANTEAFF.

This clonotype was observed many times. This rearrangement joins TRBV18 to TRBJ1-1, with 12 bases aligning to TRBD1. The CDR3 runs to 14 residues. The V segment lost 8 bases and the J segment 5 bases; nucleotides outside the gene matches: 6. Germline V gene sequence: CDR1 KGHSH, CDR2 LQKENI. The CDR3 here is CASAGDRGHTEAFF. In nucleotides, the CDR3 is TGTGCCAGCGCAGGGGACAGGGGGCATACTGAAGCTTTCTTT.

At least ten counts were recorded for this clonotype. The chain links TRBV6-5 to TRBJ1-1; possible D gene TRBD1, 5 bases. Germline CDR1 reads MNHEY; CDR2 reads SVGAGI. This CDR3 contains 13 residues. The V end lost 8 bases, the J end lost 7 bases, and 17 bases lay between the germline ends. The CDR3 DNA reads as TGTGCCAGCTATCTGGAGGGGCGGAATGAAGCTTTCTTT. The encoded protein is CASYLEGRNEAFF.